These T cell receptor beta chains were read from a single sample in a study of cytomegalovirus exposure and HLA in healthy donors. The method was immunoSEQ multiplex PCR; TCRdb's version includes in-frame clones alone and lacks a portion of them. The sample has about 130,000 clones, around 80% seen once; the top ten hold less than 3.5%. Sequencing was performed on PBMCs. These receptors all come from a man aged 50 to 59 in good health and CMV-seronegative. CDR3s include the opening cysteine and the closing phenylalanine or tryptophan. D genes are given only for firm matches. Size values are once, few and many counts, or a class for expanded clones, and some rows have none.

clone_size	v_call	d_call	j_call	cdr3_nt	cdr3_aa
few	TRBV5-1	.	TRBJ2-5	TGCGCCAGCAGCCCCGGGGTGTACCAAGAGACCCAGTACTTC	CASSPGVYQETQYF
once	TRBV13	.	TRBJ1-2	TGTGCCAGCAGAGGAGGGTGGGACCTCGGCTACACCTTC	CASRGGWDLGYTF
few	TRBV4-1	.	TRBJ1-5	TGCGCCAGCAGCCAATACCTGGGGGCAGGGATTCATCAGCCCCAGCATTTT	CASSQYLGAGIHQPQHF
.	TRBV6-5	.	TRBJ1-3	TGTGCCAGCAGTTACTTTTACAGGGCCTCTGGAAACACCATATATTTT	CASSYFYRASGNTIYF
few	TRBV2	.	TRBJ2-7	TGTGCCAGCAGTGATATACAGACCGCTAAGAGATACGAGCAGTACTTC	CASSDIQTAKRYEQYF
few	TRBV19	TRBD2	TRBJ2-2	TGTGCCAGCTTAAACGCTCGAGCGGGGGCCTACACCGGGGAGCTGTTTTTT	CASLNARAGAYTGELFF
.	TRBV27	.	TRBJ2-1	TGTGCCAGCAGTCCCAACGCAGGTCCCATTGAGCAGTTCTTC	CASSPNAGPIEQFF
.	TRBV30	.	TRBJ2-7	TGTGCCTGGAGCCCCAAAGCGGCGGACTACGAGCAGTACTTC	CAWSPKAADYEQYF
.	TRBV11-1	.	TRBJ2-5	TGTGCCAGCAGCTTAGGGGCCGTGGAGACCCAGTACTTC	CASSLGAVETQYF
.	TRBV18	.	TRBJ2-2	TGTGCCAGCTCACCTCGGTCGGGCACCGGGGAGCTGTTTTTT	CASSPRSGTGELFF
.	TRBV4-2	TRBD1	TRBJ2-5	TGTGCCAGCAGCCAAGCGGGGCAGGGGGCCTCAGAGACCCAGTACTTC	CASSQAGQGASETQYF
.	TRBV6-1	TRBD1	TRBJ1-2	TGTGCCAGCAGTGGACGTAGAGCAGGGGGAAGCTATGGCTACACCTTC	CASSGRRAGGSYGYTF
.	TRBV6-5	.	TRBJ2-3	TGTGCCAGCAGGAGCTACCGAACAGATACGCAGTATTTT	CASRSYRTDTQYF
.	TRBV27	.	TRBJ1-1	TGTGCCAGCAGTCGCCGGGACACCACTGAAGCTTTCTTT	CASSRRDTTEAFF
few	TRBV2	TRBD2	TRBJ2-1	TGTGCCAGCAGACAACTTAGCGGGGGCCCGTACAATGAGCAGTTCTTC	CASRQLSGGPYNEQFF
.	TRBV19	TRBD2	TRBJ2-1	TGTGCCAGTAAGGGAGGGACTTTTAGCTCCTACAATGAGCAGTTCTTC	CASKGGTFSSYNEQFF
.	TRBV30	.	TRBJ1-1	TGTGCCTGGAGTGTCCCTGGACTGGGAGGTACTGAAGCTTTCTTT	CAWSVPGLGGTEAFF
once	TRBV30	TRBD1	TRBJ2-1	TGTGCCTGGAGCCGACAGGGGGGCAATGAGCAGTTCTTC	CAWSRQGGNEQFF
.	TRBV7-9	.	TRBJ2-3	TGTGCCAGCAGCCATACAGGGTCAGATACGCAGTATTTT	CASSHTGSDTQYF
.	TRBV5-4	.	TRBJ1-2	TGTGCCAGCAGCTTGTCCTCAGCTAACTATGGCTACACCTTC	CASSLSSANYGYTF
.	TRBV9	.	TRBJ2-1	TGTGCCAGCAGCGGCCCAGGGAAACCTGAGCAGTTCTTC	CASSGPGKPEQFF
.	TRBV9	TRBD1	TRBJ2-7	TGTGCCAGCAGCGTAGAGGGACAGGGGGGCTACGAGCAGTACTTC	CASSVEGQGGYEQYF
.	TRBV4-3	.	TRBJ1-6	TGCGCCAGCAGCCCTTCGGAGTCTTCACCCCTCCACTTT	CASSPSESSPLHF
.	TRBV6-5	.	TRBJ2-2	TGTGCCAGCAAGAGCACCGGGGAGCTGTTTTTT	CASKSTGELFF
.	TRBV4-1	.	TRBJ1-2	TGCGCCAGCAGCCAAGTACCGGGAATGTCCTATGGCTACACCTTC	CASSQVPGMSYGYTF
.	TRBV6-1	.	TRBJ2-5	TGTGCCAGCAATACAGCTTATCAAGAGACCCAGTACTTC	CASNTAYQETQYF
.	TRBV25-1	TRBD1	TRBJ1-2	TGTGCCAGCAGTCCCGGGACAGGGTATGGCTACACCTTC	CASSPGTGYGYTF
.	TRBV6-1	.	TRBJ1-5	TGTGCCAGCAGTGCTCTGGTAGATCAGCCCCAGCATTTT	CASSALVDQPQHF
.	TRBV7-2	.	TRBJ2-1	TGTGCCAGCAGCTTATCCCTGAGCTCCTACAATGAGCAGTTCTTC	CASSLSLSSYNEQFF
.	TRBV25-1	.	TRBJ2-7	TGTGCCAGCAGTCCCACTAGCCCGAGCTCCTACGAGCAGTACTTC	CASSPTSPSSYEQYF
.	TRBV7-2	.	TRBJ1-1	TGTGCCAGCAGCCCCCTTGGGCCGGAGAACACTGAAGCTTTCTTT	CASSPLGPENTEAFF
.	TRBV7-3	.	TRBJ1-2	TGTGCCAGCAGCTTAGATGGCAGGGTCAATGGCTACACCTTC	CASSLDGRVNGYTF
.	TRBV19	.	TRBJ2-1	TGTGCCAGTAGTCTCAGGGGCTCCTACAATGAGCAGTTCTTC	CASSLRGSYNEQFF
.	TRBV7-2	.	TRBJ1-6	TGTGCCAGCAGCCCTCAGGGTGGGGGCTCACCCCTCCACTTT	CASSPQGGGSPLHF
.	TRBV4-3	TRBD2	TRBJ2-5	TGCGCCAGCAGCCAAGGTTTTACGGGGGGAAGAGAGACCCAGTACTTC	CASSQGFTGGRETQYF
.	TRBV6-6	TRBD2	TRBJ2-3	TGTGCCAGCAGTTACTCGCTAGCGGGGGTCACAGATACGCAGTATTTT	CASSYSLAGVTDTQYF
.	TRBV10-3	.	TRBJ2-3	TGTGCCATCAGTGACCCGGAGGCAGATACGCAGTATTTT	CAISDPEADTQYF
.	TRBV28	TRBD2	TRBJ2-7	TGTGCCAGCAGTTTATTCGCTAGCGGGGGGGCTTCAACGTACGAGCAGTACTTC	CASSLFASGGASTYEQYF
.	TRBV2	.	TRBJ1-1	TGTGCCAGCACCTCACAGGGGAACACTGAAGCTTTCTTT	CASTSQGNTEAFF
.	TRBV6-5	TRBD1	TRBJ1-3	TGTGCCAGCAGTCAACAGGGGACTGGAAACACCATATATTTT	CASSQQGTGNTIYF
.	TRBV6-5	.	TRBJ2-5	TGTGCCAGCAGTTACTCTGGGGGCCGGGAGACCCAGTACTTC	CASSYSGGRETQYF
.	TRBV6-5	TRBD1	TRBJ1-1	TGTGCCAGCAGCTACGGGACAGGGTTGAGCACTGAAGCTTTCTTT	CASSYGTGLSTEAFF
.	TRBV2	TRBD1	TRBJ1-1	TGTGCCAGCAAGGGGACAGAAGACACTGAAGCTTTCTTT	CASKGTEDTEAFF
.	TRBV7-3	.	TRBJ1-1	TGTGCCAGCAGCTTAGCGGGGGGCAGGAACACTGAAGCTTTCTTT	CASSLAGGRNTEAFF
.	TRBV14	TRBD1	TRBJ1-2	TGTGCCAGCAGCCAAGGACAGGGGATAAGTGGCTACACCTTC	CASSQGQGISGYTF
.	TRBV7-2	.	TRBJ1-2	TGTGCCAGCAGCCTGATCGGAGAGAATGGCTACACCTTC	CASSLIGENGYTF
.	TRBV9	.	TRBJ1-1	TGTGCCAGCAGCGTGGGAGATACAGGGACTGAAGCTTTCTTT	CASSVGDTGTEAFF
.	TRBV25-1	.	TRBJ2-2	TGTGCCAGCCTCGGGGACACCGGGGAGCTGTTTTTT	CASLGDTGELFF
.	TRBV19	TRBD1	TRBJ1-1	TGTGCCAGTAGTATCCAGGGGGTCGCTGAAGCTTTCTTT	CASSIQGVAEAFF
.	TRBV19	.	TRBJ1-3	TGTGCCAGTATAGCACAGGGAACTGGAAACACCATATATTTT	CASIAQGTGNTIYF
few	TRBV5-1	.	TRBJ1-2	TGCGCCAGCAGCGCACACGATAACTATGGCTACACCTTC	CASSAHDNYGYTF
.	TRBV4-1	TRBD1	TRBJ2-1	TGCGCCAGCAGCCAACCCCTCGCCGGACAGGCGATCCATGAGCAGTTCTTC	CASSQPLAGQAIHEQFF
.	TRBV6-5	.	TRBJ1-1	TGTGCCAGCAGTTACGGAGGGGCTACACTGAACACTGAAGCTTTCTTT	CASSYGGATLNTEAFF
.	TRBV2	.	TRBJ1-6	TGTGCCAGCAGTGGAAGGAGGACAGATAATTCACCCCTCCACTTT	CASSGRRTDNSPLHF
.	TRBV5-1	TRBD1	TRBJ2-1	TGCGCCAGCAGCTTAGGGACAGGGGTCTACAATGAGCAGTTCTTC	CASSLGTGVYNEQFF
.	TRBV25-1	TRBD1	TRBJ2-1	TGTGCCAGCTCTCTTTCGGGACAGGGGCGGATTGAGCAGTTCTTC	CASSLSGQGRIEQFF